The rows below give T cell receptor beta chains drawn from one sample of a study of blood T cells in healthy people across ages. MiXCR, run by TCRdb on the 5' RACE reads, gives a single entry per CDR3 protein. The sample shows 1.5 million to 1.8 million distinct CDR3 sequences, around 40% of them seen only once. The specimen sequenced was blood. The receptors stem from a woman in her late teens or twenties in good health. The CDR3 runs from the conserved cysteine through the conserved F or W. D genes are given only for firm matches. The size field is filled for only some rows; it gives once, few, many or a size class.

TRBJ1-4,15,.,.,TRBV4-3,CASSQDTIPNEKLFF
TRBJ2-1,13,few,.,TRBV4-1,CASSQGRGDEQFF
TRBJ1-1,13,.,.,TRBV25-1,CASRTDWNTEAFF
TRBJ2-7,17,.,TRBD2,TRBV9,CASSYSRVAGSVNEQYF
TRBJ2-3,13,once,.,TRBV13,CASSAVGEHTQYF
TRBJ2-5,15,few,TRBD1,TRBV29-1,CSVETHDRGPETQYF
TRBJ2-1,15,.,TRBD2,TRBV20-1,CSARPPGGPYNEQFF
TRBJ2-5,16,.,TRBD2,TRBV20-1,CSAPGTSGATRETQYF
TRBJ2-7,15,few,.,TRBV12-3/TRBV12-4,CASSQGPRRFYEQYF
TRBJ1-2,14,.,.,TRBV6-2/TRBV6-3,CASSYGGAGPGYTF
TRBJ2-7,13,.,.,TRBV29-1,CSVVERAGYEQYF
TRBJ2-7,12,.,.,TRBV7-8,CASTKSDNEQYF
TRBJ1-1,14,few,.,TRBV11-2,CASSLEIVRRRAFF
TRBJ2-7,15,.,.,TRBV20-1,CSARDSSFAYNEQYF
TRBJ1-2,14,many,.,TRBV5-1,CASSLRPSNYGYTF
TRBJ2-4,16,few,TRBD2,TRBV12-3/TRBV12-4,CASSFDSGAAKNIQYF
TRBJ1-2,13,.,.,TRBV30,CAWSVGGTYGYTF
TRBJ2-3,15,.,.,TRBV5-1,CASSIGQTVTDTQYF
TRBJ2-1,15,.,TRBD1,TRBV7-9,CASSYPGQGLDEQFF
TRBJ2-7,14,.,TRBD2,TRBV7-2,CASSLAGLVYEQYF
TRBJ2-4,15,few,.,TRBV14,CASSQLGVTKNIQYF
TRBJ2-5,16,.,TRBD1,TRBV28,CASSSLYRGQQETQYF
TRBJ1-5,14,.,.,TRBV20-1,CSARAGDGNQPQHF
TRBJ2-7,14,few,.,TRBV6-5,CASSYSILSYEQYF
TRBJ1-5,15,many,.,TRBV6-2/TRBV6-3,CASSYQGQGNQPQHF
TRBJ2-7,13,.,.,TRBV4-1,CASSHDSTYEQYF
TRBJ1-1,14,.,TRBD1,TRBV12-3/TRBV12-4,CASRMDRGTTEAFF
TRBJ2-1,13,.,.,TRBV7-9,CASRPSAYNEQFF
TRBJ1-2,14,.,TRBD1,TRBV12-3/TRBV12-4,CASSTGTGFYGYTF
TRBJ2-1,18,few,.,TRBV4-1,CASSQEDWTTLSYNEQFF
TRBJ1-5,14,.,.,TRBV12-3/TRBV12-4,CASSVGRDNQPQHF
TRBJ1-1,14,.,.,TRBV6-2/TRBV6-3,CASTLSPTNTEAFF
TRBJ1-2,16,few,TRBD1,TRBV28,CASSSPPGQGVYGYTF
TRBJ2-5,14,.,TRBD1,TRBV28,CASSTPGQGPLLYF
.,13,.,.,TRBV27,CASSSTTPYEQYF
TRBJ1-1,11,.,TRBD1,TRBV20-1,CSARPGGLAFF
.,15,.,TRBD1,TRBV10-3,CAISDPGQPPYEQYF
TRBJ2-1,17,.,.,TRBV25-1,CASSEPSTRSSYNEQFF
TRBJ2-3,15,few,TRBD2,TRBV20-1,CSARDSGGRTDTQYF
TRBJ1-4,17,.,TRBD1,TRBV27,CASSLYPGGSANEKLFF
TRBJ2-7,14,few,.,TRBV5-1,CASSLVSGYYEQYF
TRBJ1-4,17,.,TRBD1,TRBV10-3,CAISPGARGQNREKLFF
TRBJ2-5,15,.,TRBD1,TRBV7-9,CASSPGDRDLNEQYF
TRBJ2-5,17,.,TRBD1,TRBV6-2/TRBV6-3,CASSPSRTGGAAETQYF
TRBJ1-1,14,.,.,TRBV25-1,CASPGVAVNTEAFF
TRBJ2-7,15,.,TRBD2,TRBV12-3/TRBV12-4,CASSPGGTLLYEQYF
.,14,.,.,TRBV7-3,CASSSGPGGETQYF
TRBJ2-5,14,few,.,TRBV29-1,CSVEGLTSSGTQYF
TRBJ2-7,14,.,.,TRBV20-1,CSARAVRSPYEQYF
TRBJ2-7,14,few,.,TRBV5-1,CASSLAPAVGEQYF
TRBJ2-7,12,few,.,TRBV7-2,CASSLGVLEQYF
TRBJ2-3,13,few,.,TRBV29-1,CSVGGITGDTQYF
TRBJ2-1,14,.,.,TRBV5-1,CTSSKLQGDYEQFF
TRBJ1-1,14,.,.,TRBV12-3/TRBV12-4,CASTPWGARTEAFF